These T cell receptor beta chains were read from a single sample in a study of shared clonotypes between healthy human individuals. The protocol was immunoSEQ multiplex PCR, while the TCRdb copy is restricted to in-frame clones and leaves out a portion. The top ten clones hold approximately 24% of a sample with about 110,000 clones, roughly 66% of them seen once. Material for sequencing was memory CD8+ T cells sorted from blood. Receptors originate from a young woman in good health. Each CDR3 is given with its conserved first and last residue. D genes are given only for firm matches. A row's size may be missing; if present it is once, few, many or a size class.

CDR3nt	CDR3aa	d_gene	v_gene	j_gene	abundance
TGTGCCAGCAGCCAAGGCGCGGACTCTGGGGCCAACGTCCTGACTTTC	CASSQGADSGANVLTF	.	TRBV4-2	TRBJ2-6	.
TGTGCCAGCAGTGAAATAAGGGCCTCCTATGGCTACACCTTC	CASSEIRASYGYTF	.	TRBV6-1	TRBJ1-2	few
TGTGCCAGCAGCCCCCCAGGGAGTGGGACTGAAGCTTTCTTT	CASSPPGSGTEAFF	.	TRBV28	TRBJ1-1	once
TGTGCCAGCAGCTTAACAGGGTTGGGAACCAACGTCCTGACTTTC	CASSLTGLGTNVLTF	.	TRBV11-2	TRBJ2-6	.
TGTGCCAGTAGTATGAGTCTCGAAGTAACAGATACGCAGTATTTT	CASSMSLEVTDTQYF	.	TRBV19	TRBJ2-3	.
TGTGCCAGCAGCTTTGCCCCCGGGGGGGCCTACGAGCAGTACTTC	CASSFAPGGAYEQYF	TRBD2	TRBV7-8	TRBJ2-7	.
TGTGCCAGCAGCAAAGTGTCCAGCGGGAGGGCCGGAGAGACCCAGTACTTC	CASSKVSSGRAGETQYF	.	TRBV21-1	TRBJ2-5	once
TGTGCCAGCAGTCCTACTACAGGGGGCCATCAGCCCCAGCATTTT	CASSPTTGGHQPQHF	TRBD1	TRBV2	TRBJ1-5	.
TGTGCCAGTAGTACCGCTAGAGCCTACGAGCAGTACTTC	CASSTARAYEQYF	.	TRBV19	TRBJ2-7	few
TGTGCCAGTAGTATTGCACTAGCCGCCGAGCAGTACTTC	CASSIALAAEQYF	.	TRBV19	TRBJ2-7	.
TGCGCCAGCAGCCACTACAGGGCGGTCGGCACTGAAGCTTTCTTT	CASSHYRAVGTEAFF	.	TRBV4-1	TRBJ1-1	.
TGCGCCAGCAGCCCTTCTCAAAGCACTGAAGCTTTCTTT	CASSPSQSTEAFF	.	TRBV5-1	TRBJ1-1	.
TGTGCCAGCAGCCAAACAGGGGGGGGTTACAATGAGCAGTTCTTC	CASSQTGGGYNEQFF	.	TRBV5-4	TRBJ2-1	.
TGCGCCAGCAGCCAAGTGAGTCGAGGGGAAGGGGGTCAGCCCCAGCATTTT	CASSQVSRGEGGQPQHF	.	TRBV4-1	TRBJ1-5	.
TGTGCCAGCAGCGGACAGGGCGATGTAGCCGAGCAGTACTTC	CASSGQGDVAEQYF	TRBD1	TRBV7-6	TRBJ2-7	few
TGTGCCAGCAGTCCATGGACTCCGGACGAGGGCACAGATACGCAGTATTTT	CASSPWTPDEGTDTQYF	.	TRBV28	TRBJ2-3	.
TGTGCCAGCAGCTTAGGCGGACAGGGGGTGAGGGAAAAACTGTTTTTT	CASSLGGQGVREKLFF	TRBD1	TRBV11-2	TRBJ1-4	.
TGTGCCAGCAGCCGTTCGGGACTAACCTCCTACGAGCAGTACTTC	CASSRSGLTSYEQYF	TRBD2	TRBV28	TRBJ2-7	.
TGTGCCAGCAGAGACAGGGGCGCTTTACGGATCTATGGCTACACCTTC	CASRDRGALRIYGYTF	TRBD1	TRBV28	TRBJ1-2	many
TGTGCCAGCAGCTTATGGGCAGACAATCAGCCCCAGCATTTT	CASSLWADNQPQHF	.	TRBV7-6	TRBJ1-5	.
TGTGCCAGCGGATTGGCGACGGATCCCTCCTACGAGCAGTACTTC	CASGLATDPSYEQYF	.	TRBV5-5	TRBJ2-7	few
TGTGCCAGCAGTAGCGGGAGCACCGGGGAGCTGTTTTTT	CASSSGSTGELFF	TRBD2	TRBV6-6	TRBJ2-2	few
TGTGCCAGCAGACTAGCGGGAGGGCCGGGCGGGGAGCTGTTTTTT	CASRLAGGPGGELFF	TRBD2	TRBV2	TRBJ2-2	.
TGCGCCAGCAGTGAAGGCAGGACCTACGAGCAGTACTTC	CASSEGRTYEQYF	.	TRBV10-1	TRBJ2-7	.
TGTGCCAGCACCAGGCTAGTAACCCAAAGAGAGCAGTACTTC	CASTRLVTQREQYF	.	TRBV2	TRBJ2-7	.
TGCGCCAGCAGCTTCGCAGCCTCCTACGAGCAGTACTTC	CASSFAASYEQYF	.	TRBV5-1	TRBJ2-7	.
TGCAGCGACAGGGGACTTACCTACGAGCAGTACTTC	CSDRGLTYEQYF	.	TRBV29-1	TRBJ2-7	once
TGCAGCGTTGAAGATGGAGGGCTAGCGAGCAATGAGCAGTTCTTC	CSVEDGGLASNEQFF	.	TRBV29-1	TRBJ2-1	.
TGTGCCAGCAGCATTGCCGGGACAGTCTACAATGAGCAGTTCTTC	CASSIAGTVYNEQFF	TRBD1	TRBV11-3	TRBJ2-1	few
TGTGCCAGCAGGAAAGAGTTCTCCTATAATTCACCCCTCCACTTT	CASRKEFSYNSPLHF	.	TRBV28	TRBJ1-6	.
TGCGCCAGCAGCGTCCGGGACAGGAGAAAAGAACTTGGCTACGAGCAGTACTTC	CASSVRDRRKELGYEQYF	TRBD1	TRBV4-1	TRBJ2-7	.
TGTGCCAGCAGCCCGGACAGGGGGCGATTTTTTGGGGCCAACGTCCTGACTTTC	CASSPDRGRFFGANVLTF	TRBD1	TRBV14	TRBJ2-6	.
TGTGCCAGCAGCGTCAATAGCGGCTTCTCCTACAATGAGCAGTTCTTC	CASSVNSGFSYNEQFF	.	TRBV9	TRBJ2-1	.
TGCGCCAGCAGCTCCTTACAGGGTAACACTGAAGCTTTCTTT	CASSSLQGNTEAFF	.	TRBV5-1	TRBJ1-1	.
TGTGCCAGCAGTTTATCGAGGGACAATGAGCAGTTCTTC	CASSLSRDNEQFF	.	TRBV27	TRBJ2-1	few
TGTGCCAGCAGGACCAGCGGAAACACAGATACGCAGTATTTT	CASRTSGNTDTQYF	.	TRBV6-5	TRBJ2-3	once
TGTGCCAGTACCCCCGCGGGGAGCTCCTATAATTCACCCCTCCACTTT	CASTPAGSSYNSPLHF	.	TRBV19	TRBJ1-6	.
TGTGCCAGCAGTTTCCTCTGGACAGGGCTTATCGAGCAGTACTTC	CASSFLWTGLIEQYF	TRBD1	TRBV28	TRBJ2-7	.
TGTGCCAGCAGTCCCGGGACAGGGGTTGCCGAGCAGTACTTC	CASSPGTGVAEQYF	TRBD1	TRBV6-5	TRBJ2-7	many
TGTGCCAGCTCTAAAGTAGAGGGACAGGGGGCAGATACGCAGTATTTT	CASSKVEGQGADTQYF	TRBD1	TRBV28	TRBJ2-3	.
TGCGCCAGCAGCTTGACTAGCGGGACAGGGGGGACTTACGAGCAGTACTTC	CASSLTSGTGGTYEQYF	.	TRBV5-1	TRBJ2-7	.
TGTGCCAGCAGACCCCGGGATAGCGGCACCTACGAGCAGTACTTC	CASRPRDSGTYEQYF	.	TRBV28	TRBJ2-7	.
TGTGCCAGCAGCTTAGAGCGGTACAATGAGCAGTTCTTC	CASSLERYNEQFF	.	TRBV13	TRBJ2-1	many
TGTGCCAGCAGTCTGGACGGAACGAACACCGGGGAGCTGTTTTTT	CASSLDGTNTGELFF	.	TRBV6-5	TRBJ2-2	few
TGTGCCAGCAGGGGGGACAGGAACACTGAAGCTTTCTTT	CASRGDRNTEAFF	TRBD1	TRBV6-1	TRBJ1-1	.
TGTGCCAGCAGTTTATTGCAGGGGATGGAGACCCAGTACTTC	CASSLLQGMETQYF	.	TRBV27	TRBJ2-5	.
TGTGCCAGCAGTTACGAAACAGGGGGAACCTACAATGAGCAGTTCTTC	CASSYETGGTYNEQFF	TRBD1	TRBV6-6	TRBJ2-1	.
TGTGCCAGCAGGCCACTCACAGGGGGCGGTCAGCCCCAGCATTTT	CASRPLTGGGQPQHF	TRBD1	TRBV28	TRBJ1-5	few
TGTGCCAGCAGCCAAGGTGCGGGAGGGAGAGCCTACGAGCAGTACTTC	CASSQGAGGRAYEQYF	TRBD2	TRBV7-2	TRBJ2-7	.
TGTGCCAGCAGTCCTACTAGGCTGCACGAGCAGTACTTC	CASSPTRLHEQYF	.	TRBV19	TRBJ2-7	many
TGCAGCGTTGAAGATGGGCTAGCGGGAGGGCCGGTCAATGAGCAGTTCTTC	CSVEDGLAGGPVNEQFF	TRBD2	TRBV29-1	TRBJ2-1	few
TGTGCCAGCAGTCATAAGACAGATTCTGGGGCCAACGTCCTGACTTTC	CASSHKTDSGANVLTF	.	TRBV6-4	TRBJ2-6	.
TGTGCCAGCAGCGTTAGCGGACGCTCCTACAATGAGCAGTTCTTC	CASSVSGRSYNEQFF	.	TRBV5-4	TRBJ2-1	.
TGTGCCAGCAGCCCCCGACAGGGAGACACCGGGGAGCTGTTTTTT	CASSPRQGDTGELFF	TRBD1	TRBV7-6	TRBJ2-2	.